A selection of T cell receptor beta chains follows, all from one sample in a study of cytomegalovirus exposure and HLA in healthy donors. Only in-frame clones appear in the TCRdb table, and some are missing; sequencing was by immunoSEQ multiplex PCR. The sample holds approximately 100,000 clones, 70% to 80% seen once. Source material: PBMCs. The source is a woman aged 18-29 years in good health and CMV-seropositive. Both conserved end residues are part of each CDR3. D genes are given only for firm matches. Size is omitted from some rows. Given values are once, few, many or a class for expanded clones.

NA	TRBV2	TRBD2	TRBJ2-1	TGTGCCAGCAGTTCCCCCCTAGCGGGAGGGATTTACAATGAGCAGTTCTTC	CASSSPLAGGIYNEQFF
NA	TRBV4-1	TRBD1	TRBJ1-2	TGCGCCAGCAGCCAAACCGGGACAGGGCTCTATGGCTACACCTTC	CASSQTGTGLYGYTF
few	TRBV30	NA	TRBJ2-5	TGTGCCTGGAGTGTACGGGGTCAAGAGACCCAGTACTTC	CAWSVRGQETQYF
NA	TRBV7-2	TRBD1	TRBJ1-3	TGTGCCAGCAGCTCATCGCCGGGACAGGGGAACACCATATATTTT	CASSSSPGQGNTIYF
few	TRBV28	NA	TRBJ1-2	TGTGCCAGCAGTTTCGATGCGGGAGCTAACTATGGCTACACCTTC	CASSFDAGANYGYTF
NA	TRBV4-1	NA	TRBJ2-7	TGCGCCAGCAGCCAGGCTAGACTAGACGAGCAGTACTTC	CASSQARLDEQYF
NA	TRBV18	TRBD2	TRBJ2-7	TGTGCCAGCTCACCGACTAGCGGGACCTACGAGCAGTACTTC	CASSPTSGTYEQYF
NA	TRBV28	NA	TRBJ2-7	TGTGCCACGGCTTCGGGGAGTCGCGACGAGCAGTACTTC	CATASGSRDEQYF
medium-sized	TRBV4-3	NA	TRBJ2-7	TGCGCCAGCAGCGAGGCTAAGTACTACGAGCAGTACTTC	CASSEAKYYEQYF
once	TRBV15	TRBD1	TRBJ1-6	TGTGCCACCAGCAAGGGACCGGGACAGGGGACAATCCCCCATAATTCACCCCTCCACTTT	CATSKGPGQGTIPHNSPLHF
NA	TRBV7-9	NA	TRBJ2-1	TGTGCCAGCAGCCGGGGTAGCGGTAATGAGCAGTTCTTC	CASSRGSGNEQFF
NA	TRBV5-3	TRBD1	TRBJ1-3	TGTGCCAGAACCACCGCTCATTGGACAGGGGGCGCGAGGGGGAGAAACACCATATATTTT	CARTTAHWTGGARGRNTIYF
NA	TRBV9	TRBD2	TRBJ2-5	TGTGCCAGCAGCGTAGATGGGACTAGCGGGAGAGAGACCCAGTACTTC	CASSVDGTSGRETQYF
NA	TRBV28	NA	TRBJ1-4	TGTGCCAGCAGTTTATTATCGCTGAGGGTACGGATGGATGAAAAACTGTTTTTT	CASSLLSLRVRMDEKLFF
NA	TRBV10-3	TRBD1	TRBJ2-7	TGTGCCATCAGTCGACAGGGAGAGCCGTCCTACGAGCAGTACTTC	CAISRQGEPSYEQYF
NA	TRBV29-1	TRBD1	TRBJ2-2	TGCAGCGTCGGGACAGGGAGGGACACCGGGGAGCTGTTTTTT	CSVGTGRDTGELFF
once	TRBV19	NA	TRBJ1-2	TGTGCCAGTAGTATAGCTCGGTCCTCCCAAATTGGCTATGGCTACACCTTC	CASSIARSSQIGYGYTF
few	TRBV5-1	NA	TRBJ2-7	TGCGCCAGCAGCCTTGGGCCTCACTACGAGCAGTACTTC	CASSLGPHYEQYF
NA	TRBV11-2	NA	TRBJ1-3	TGTGCCAGCAGCCCCGAGGTACTGATCGCTGGAAACACCATATATTTT	CASSPEVLIAGNTIYF
NA	TRBV9	TRBD1	TRBJ2-1	TGTGCCAGCAGCGTAGTGGACAGGGAAGTGAATGAGCAGTTCTTC	CASSVVDREVNEQFF
NA	TRBV29-1	TRBD2	TRBJ2-4	TGCAGCGTGGGGGACTACGACACCCCCCAGTACTTC	CSVGDYDTPQYF
NA	TRBV5-1	TRBD1	TRBJ2-5	TGCGCCAGCGGGACAGGGCAAGAGACCCAGTACTTC	CASGTGQETQYF
NA	TRBV7-8	NA	TRBJ1-2	TGTGCCAGCAGCTTAGGTCTGACATCTCACTATGGCTACACCTTC	CASSLGLTSHYGYTF
NA	TRBV21-1	NA	TRBJ2-7	TGTGCCAGCAGCAAACGGATACTGACAAGGGCGGGAGGCTCCTACGAGCAGTACTTC	CASSKRILTRAGGSYEQYF
NA	TRBV5-8	NA	TRBJ2-1	TGTGCCAGCCGGCGGGGCAATGAGCAGTTCTTC	CASRRGNEQFF
NA	TRBV5-8	TRBD2	TRBJ2-3	TGTGCCAGCAGCTTTGGACTAGCGGGAGGAGGAGATACGCAGTATTTT	CASSFGLAGGGDTQYF
NA	TRBV7-8	TRBD2	TRBJ2-1	TGTGCCAGTACCCAGGGTAGCGGGAGTAGCTATGAGCAGTTCTTC	CASTQGSGSSYEQFF
NA	TRBV9	TRBD1	TRBJ2-3	TGTGCCAGCAGCACTCGGACAGGGGGCTTCACAGATACGCAGTATTTT	CASSTRTGGFTDTQYF
NA	TRBV28	TRBD2	TRBJ2-3	TGTGCCAGCAGTTTAATAGCGGGACTTAGTACAGATACGCAGTATTTT	CASSLIAGLSTDTQYF
few	TRBV21-1	NA	TRBJ1-1	TGTGCCAGCAGCAGAGGGGGGGACACTGAAGCTTTCTTT	CASSRGGDTEAFF
NA	TRBV28	NA	TRBJ2-7	TGTGCCAGCAGCTCCACCCTAACAGTAACCTACGAGCAGTACTTC	CASSSTLTVTYEQYF
NA	TRBV7-9	NA	TRBJ2-7	TGTGCCAGCAGCAGACGGACAGCCGCCTACGAGCAGTACTTC	CASSRRTAAYEQYF
NA	TRBV2	NA	TRBJ2-7	TGTGCCAGCAGTGGACAGGCCTACGAGCAGTACTTC	CASSGQAYEQYF
NA	TRBV7-9	TRBD2	TRBJ2-5	TGTGCCAGCAGCCTACCGGGTGCTAGCGGGAGATGGGAGACCCAGTACTTC	CASSLPGASGRWETQYF
NA	TRBV29-1	NA	TRBJ2-5	TGCAGCGCCCTAGCGAGTGGCCAAGAGACCCAGTACTTC	CSALASGQETQYF
NA	TRBV7-2	TRBD2	TRBJ2-5	TGTGCCAGCAGCTTGATTTTCGGGGGGCAAGAGACCCAGTACTTC	CASSLIFGGQETQYF
once	TRBV10-2	TRBD2	TRBJ2-4	TGCGCCAGCACCTTAGCGGGAGGGATCAGCGAAAACATTCAGTACTTC	CASTLAGGISENIQYF
NA	TRBV9	TRBD1	TRBJ1-1	TGTGCCAGCAGCGGGGGACAGGGGGCTGGGAGAGAAGCTTTCTTT	CASSGGQGAGREAFF
few	TRBV4-1	TRBD1	TRBJ1-5	TGCGCCAGCAGCCAACGCGACAGGGGGATCAATCAGCCCCAGCATTTT	CASSQRDRGINQPQHF
NA	TRBV6-1	TRBD1	TRBJ2-1	TGTGCCAGCAGTGACCCGGGACAGGTGTCGATTGAGCAGTTCTTC	CASSDPGQVSIEQFF
NA	TRBV2	TRBD1	TRBJ1-2	TGTGCCAGCATCGGGACAGGGGGATTCTATGGCTACACCTTC	CASIGTGGFYGYTF
NA	TRBV28	TRBD1	TRBJ2-7	TGTGCCAGCAGTTTAACGCAGGGGGCTTTCGACGAGCAGTACTTC	CASSLTQGAFDEQYF
NA	TRBV28	TRBD1	TRBJ1-2	TGTGCCAGCGGCCTTCGACAGGGAATGGGCTATGGCTACACCTTC	CASGLRQGMGYGYTF
NA	TRBV9	TRBD2	TRBJ2-7	TGTGCCAGCAGCGTAGCCCCCTCCCTAGCGGCCTCCTACGAGCAGTACTTC	CASSVAPSLAASYEQYF
NA	TRBV9	NA	TRBJ1-5	TGTGCCAGCAGCAAGAGTAGCAATCAGCCCCAGCATTTT	CASSKSSNQPQHF
NA	TRBV28	TRBD1	TRBJ2-7	TGTGCCAGCAGTTGGGACAGGGGAAGTTACGAGCAGTACTTC	CASSWDRGSYEQYF
NA	TRBV5-6	NA	TRBJ2-2	TGTGCCAGCAGCTCGGACAGATCCGCGAACGCCGGGGAGCTGTTTTTT	CASSSDRSANAGELFF
NA	TRBV7-9	TRBD1	TRBJ1-1	TGTGCCAGCAGCCAAGTCGAGGGGGCGGGAAACACTGAAGCTTTCTTT	CASSQVEGAGNTEAFF
NA	TRBV10-3	TRBD2	TRBJ2-7	TGTGCCATCGGGGAGGGGAAATCCGAGCAGTACTTC	CAIGEGKSEQYF
NA	TRBV5-3	NA	TRBJ2-7	TGTGCCAGAAGCCTCAGACAGGCCCCGGACGAGCAGTACTTC	CARSLRQAPDEQYF